Following are 11 T cell receptor beta chains from one sample sequenced in a study of T cells in Graves' hyperthyroidism and ophthalmopathy. Researchers amplified the TCR beta CDR3 regions from RNA transcripts. First-round RT-PCR with HTBI primers amplified the TCR CDR3 region. TCRdb used MiXCR to reprocess the multiplex PCR reads, holding one entry per CDR3 protein. The sample lists under 400,000 distinct CDR3 sequences; approximately 16% were seen once. Input material: blood. These receptors originate from a man younger than 40 with Graves' hyperthyroidism.

The sample holds many counts of this clonotype. The rearrangement joins TRBV18 to TRBJ2-1; D not certain. The germline V gene encodes CDR1 KGHSH and CDR2 LQKENI. The CDR3 extends over 16 amino acids. Deletions cut 1 base from V and 0 bases from J, with 10 bases between. The CDR3 DNA is TGTGCCAGCTCACCACTACAGAGGAGCTCCTACAATGAGCAGTTCTTC. Its translation: CASSPLQRSSYNEQFF.

This clonotype has just one count. Just one base apart from a much larger clone, this may be a read error. The chain uses TRBV7-8 and TRBJ2-2; D is unresolved. The CDR3 sequence is 15 residues long. From germline, CDR1 is SGHVS and CDR2 FQNEAQ. The CDR3 DNA reads TGTGCCGGCAGCTCCTCAGGCGCGAACACCGGGGAGCTGTTTTTT. The encoded protein is CAGSSSGANTGELFF.

The chain carries TRBV10-2 and TRBJ1-4, with D unresolved. Germline CDR1 is WSHSY and CDR2 is SAAADI. CDR3 length: 13 residues. V was cut by 5 bases and J by 3 bases, with 7 bases left in between. CDR3 sequence: CASSKTSNEKLFF. The CDR3 DNA is TGCGCCAGCAGTAAGACATCTAATGAAAAACTGTTTTTT.

This clonotype was observed at least ten times. The chain carries TRBV10-3 and TRBJ1-1; D call uncertain. Trimming cost V 1 base and J 6 bases, with 12 bases left between them. CDR1 and CDR2 (germline): ENHRY, SYGVKD. The CDR3 loop spans 14 amino acids. As DNA, the CDR3 is TGTGCCATCAGTGAGTTCCAGGCTTCCCCTGAAGCTTTCTTT. Its translation: CAISEFQASPEAFF.

This clonotype was detected many times. This chain uses TRBV11-3 with TRBJ2-3; maybe TRBD2 (5 bases). The CDR3 consists of 13 residues. V lost 5 bases, J lost 3 bases, and 9 bases lay in between. CDR1 and CDR2 from the germline V gene are SGHNT and YENEEA. The CDR3 reads CASSRGLTDTQYF. The CDR3 coding sequence is TGTGCCAGCAGCCGAGGGCTTACAGATACGCAGTATTTT.

This clonotype was seen ten or more times. The rearrangement uses TRBV12-3 or TRBV12-4 and TRBJ2-7; D not resolved. V was clipped by 5 bases and J by 3 bases, with 14 bases between them. This CDR3 spans 14 amino acids. DNA of the CDR3: TGTGCCAGCAGTCCCCTCGGGTCAAACTACGAGCAGTACTTC. Translating gives CASSPLGSNYEQYF.

This clonotype was observed many times. J is TRBJ1-5 and V is TRBV9; D perhaps matches TRBD1 (5 bases). The CDR3 spans 16 residues. Germline CDR1 is SGDLS and CDR2 is YYNGEE. V lost 4 bases and J lost 4, with 18 bases in between. CDR3 protein: CASSPGVGAANQPQHF. CDR3 nucleotides: TGTGCCAGCAGCCCCGGGGTTGGGGCCGCTAATCAGCCCCAGCATTTT.

In its sample, this clonotype was seen many times. This sequence joins TRBV6-1 and TRBJ1-6, with D tentatively TRBD1 (6 bases). With 5 bases removed from V and 4 bases from J, the gap between germline ends came to 12 bases. The CDR3 runs 15 residues. CDR1 MNHNS and CDR2 SASEGT come from the germline V gene. CDR3 sequence reads: CASSLKGVYNSPLHF. CDR3 DNA sequence: TGTGCCAGCAGTCTTAAGGGGGTATATAATTCACCCCTCCACTTT.

This clonotype was counted ten times or more. This chain joins TRBV29-1 and TRBJ2-5; D gene ambiguous. Germline V gene lookup returns CDR1 SQVTM and CDR2 ANQGSEA. Trimming pared 1 base from V and 3 bases from J, leaving 6 bases between. CDR3 length equals 12 residues. CDR3 amino acids: CSVEGIKETQYF. In nucleotides, the CDR3 is TGCAGCGTTGAAGGCATCAAAGAGACCCAGTACTTC.

This chain links TRBV9 with TRBJ2-7; 7 positions agree with TRBD1. From germline, CDR1 is SGDLS and CDR2 YYNGEE. This CDR3 contains 15 residues. V lost 4 bases to trimming and J lost 1 base; unmatched junction nucleotides: 8. The CDR3 DNA follows: TGTGCCAGCAGCCCCACCGGGACAGCTTCCTACGAGCAGTACTTC. Its translation is CASSPTGTASYEQYF.

The V call is TRBV28, the J call TRBJ1-2, with D possibly TRBD1 on 5 matching bases. Trimming pared 8 bases from V and 1 base from J, leaving 11 bases between. CDR3 length equals 13 residues. Germline V CDR1 and CDR2: MDHEN, SYDVKM. In DNA form, the CDR3 reads TGTGCCAGCGGGGCCGGGAGTAACTATGGCTACACCTTC. It specifies CASGAGSNYGYTF.